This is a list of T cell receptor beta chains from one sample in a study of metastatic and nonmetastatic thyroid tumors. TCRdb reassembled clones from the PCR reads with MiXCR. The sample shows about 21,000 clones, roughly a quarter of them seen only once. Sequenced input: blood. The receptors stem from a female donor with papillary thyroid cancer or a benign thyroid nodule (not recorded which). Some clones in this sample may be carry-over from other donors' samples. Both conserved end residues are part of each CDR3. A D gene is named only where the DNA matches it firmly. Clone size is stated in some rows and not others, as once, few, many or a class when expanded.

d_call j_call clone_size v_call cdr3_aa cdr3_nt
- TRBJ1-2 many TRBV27 CASRRRDYGYTF TGTGCCAGCAGACGACGGGACTATGGCTACACCTTC
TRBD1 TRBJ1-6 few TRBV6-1 CASSEASGTGDSPLHF TGTGCCAGCAGTGAGGCGTCCGGGACAGGTGATTCACCCCTCCACTTT
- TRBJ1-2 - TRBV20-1 CSASLPVGTGGYTF TGCAGTGCTAGCCTTCCGGTAGGGACGGGGGGCTACACCTTC
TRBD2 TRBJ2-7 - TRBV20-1 CSARDGTRRYEQYF TGCAGTGCTAGAGACGGGACTAGGCGGTACGAGCAGTACTTC
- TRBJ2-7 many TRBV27 CASSDTGSYEQYF TGTGCCAGCAGTGACACAGGGTCCTACGAGCAGTACTTC
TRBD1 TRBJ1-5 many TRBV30 CAWSHGTGEFQPQHF TGTGCCTGGAGTCATGGGACAGGGGAGTTTCAGCCCCAGCATTTT
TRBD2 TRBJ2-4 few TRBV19 CASSTRDYKNIQYF TGTGCCAGTAGTACCCGGGACTATAAAAACATTCAGTACTTC
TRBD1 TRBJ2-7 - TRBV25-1 CASSSSSGKTGGGYEQYF TGTGCCAGCAGTTCCTCCTCAGGGAAGACAGGGGGGGGATACGAGCAGTACTTC
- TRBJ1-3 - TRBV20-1 CSALTGSGNTIYF TGCAGTGCTCTCACAGGCTCTGGAAACACCATATATTTT
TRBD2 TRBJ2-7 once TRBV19 CASSHGGLADYEQYF TGTGCCAGTAGTCACGGGGGACTAGCGGATTACGAGCAGTACTTC
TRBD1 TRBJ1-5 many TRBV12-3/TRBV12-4 CASSLGRGIQPQHF TGTGCCAGCAGTTTGGGCAGGGGGATCCAGCCCCAGCATTTT
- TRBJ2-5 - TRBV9 CASSGGGPQETQYF TGTGCCAGCAGCGGGGGGGGGCCCCAAGAGACCCAGTACTTC
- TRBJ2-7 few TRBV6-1 CASSPLGGESAEQYF TGTGCCAGCAGTCCCCTAGGTGGGGAGTCCGCCGAGCAGTACTTC
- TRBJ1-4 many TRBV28 CASSSPGGATNEKLFF TGTGCCAGCAGCTCGCCCGGGGGGGCAACTAATGAAAAACTGTTTTTT
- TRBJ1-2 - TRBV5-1 CASSLEQGVGYTF TGCGCCAGCAGCTTGGAGCAGGGAGTTGGCTACACCTTC
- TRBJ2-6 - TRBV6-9 CASSYQRLYGRRFSGAYVLTF TGTGCCAGCAGTTATCAAAGATTGTATGGGCGGCGATTCTCAGGGGCATACGTCCTGACTTTC
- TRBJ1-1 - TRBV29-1 CSVEFAGRPQAFF TGCAGCGTTGAATTCGCAGGGAGGCCTCAAGCTTTCTTC
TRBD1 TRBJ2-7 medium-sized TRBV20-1 CSADTPGQGSLDF TGCAGTGCTGATACACCAGGACAGGGAAGTTTGGACTTC
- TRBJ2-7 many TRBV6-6 CASSYSGPTHEQYF TGTGCCAGCAGTTACTCGGGCCCGACCCACGAGCAGTACTTC
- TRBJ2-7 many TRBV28 CASSLIGGITYEQYF TGTGCCAGCAGTTTAATTGGGGGTATAACCTACGAGCAGTACTTC
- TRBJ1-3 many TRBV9 CASSVDFSSSGNTIYF TGTGCCAGCAGCGTAGATTTCAGTTCCTCTGGAAACACCATATATTTT
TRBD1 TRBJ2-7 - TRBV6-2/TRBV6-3 CASRSIRRDRASYEQYF TGTGCCAGCAGATCAATAAGGAGAGACAGGGCTTCCTACGAGCAGTACTTC
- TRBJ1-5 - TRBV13 CASSQHREALSYSNQPQHF TGTGCCAGCAGCCAACACCGGGAGGCCCTCTCCTATAGCAATCAGCCCCAGCATTTT
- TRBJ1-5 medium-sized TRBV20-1 CSALVGQHNQPQHF TGCAGTGCCCTGGTTGGACAGCACAATCAGCCCCAGCATTTT
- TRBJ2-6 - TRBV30 CAWSVWSGGANVLTF TGTGCCTGGAGTGTATGGTCAGGTGGGGCCAACGTCCTGACTTTC
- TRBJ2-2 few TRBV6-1 CASSEGHDTGELFF TGTGCCAGCAGTGAAGGGCACGACACCGGGGAGCTGTTTTTT
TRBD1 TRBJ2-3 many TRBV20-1 CSARDSGGAVPDTQYF TGCAGTGCTAGAGATTCAGGGGGCGCAGTGCCAGATACGCAGTATTTT
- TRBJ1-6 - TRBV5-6 CASSVGHYNSPLHF TGTGCCAGCAGCGTGGGACATTATAATTCACCCCTCCACTTT
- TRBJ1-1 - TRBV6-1 CASRMGILGSGTEAFF TGTGCCAGCAGAATGGGCATTCTGGGAAGTGGCACTGAAGCTTTCTTT
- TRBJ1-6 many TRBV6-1 CASSQGGYSPLHF TGTGCCAGCAGTCAGGGAGGATATTCACCCCTCCACTTT
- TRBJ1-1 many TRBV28 CASSFSGTMNTEAFF TGTGCCAGCAGTTTCTCGGGAACAATGAACACTGAAGCTTTCTTT
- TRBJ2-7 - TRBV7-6 CASSLGLLGEQYF TGTGCCAGCAGCCTAGGACTACTAGGCGAGCAGTACTTC
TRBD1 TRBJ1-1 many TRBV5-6 CASSFAGGARATEAFF TGTGCCAGCAGTTTCGCAGGGGGCGCGAGGGCGACTGAAGCTTTCTTT
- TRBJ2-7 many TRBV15 CATSRDGGRDEQYF TGTGCCACCAGCAGAGATGGGGGGCGCGACGAGCAGTACTTC
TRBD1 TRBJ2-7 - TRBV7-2 CASSLGDRGYEQYF TGTGCCAGCAGCTTAGGGGACAGGGGCTACGAGCAGTACTTC
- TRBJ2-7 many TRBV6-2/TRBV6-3 CASSYHPIYEQYF TGTGCCAGCAGTTATCACCCGATCTACGAGCAGTACTTC
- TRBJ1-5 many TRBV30 CAWSVGDRSNQPQHF TGTGCCTGGAGTGTAGGAGATCGTAGCAATCAGCCCCAGCATTTT
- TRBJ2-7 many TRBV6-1 CASSPPARYEQYF TGTGCCAGCAGTCCCCCGGCTCGCTACGAGCAGTACTTC
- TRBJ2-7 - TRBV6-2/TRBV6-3 CASSLSRASYEQYF TGTGCCAGCAGTTTGTCCAGGGCCAGCTACGAGCAGTACTTC
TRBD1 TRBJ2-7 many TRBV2 CASRGTGSYEQYF TGTGCCAGCAGGGGGACAGGGAGCTACGAGCAGTACTTC
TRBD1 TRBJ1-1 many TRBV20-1 CSAVRGEGTEAFF TGCAGTGCCGTCAGGGGGGAAGGTACTGAAGCTTTCTTT
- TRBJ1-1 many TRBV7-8 CASSLFTEAFF TGTGCCAGCAGCTTATTCACTGAAGCTTTCTTT
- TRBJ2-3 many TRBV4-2 CASSPGLASTDTQYF TGTGCCAGCAGCCCGGGACTGGCTAGCACAGATACGCAGTATTTT
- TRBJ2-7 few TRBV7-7 CASSSVPKGEQYF TGTGCTAGCAGCTCCGTTCCGAAAGGCGAGCAGTACTTC
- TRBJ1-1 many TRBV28 CASSLSPRNTEAFF TGTGCCAGCAGTTTATCCCCAAGGAACACTGAAGCTTTCTTT
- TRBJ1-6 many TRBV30 CAWSRNLGSYNSPLHF TGTGCCTGGTCTCGGAATCTGGGGTCCTATAATTCACCCCTCCACTTT
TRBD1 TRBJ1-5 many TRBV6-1 CASSRGGAGSNQPQHF TGTGCCAGCAGTAGAGGGGGCGCCGGGAGCAATCAGCCCCAGCATTTT
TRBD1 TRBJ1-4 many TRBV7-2 CASSQRQGSNEKLFF TGTGCCAGCAGCCAAAGACAGGGCAGTAATGAAAAACTGTTTTTT
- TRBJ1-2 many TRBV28 CASSLKNYGYTF TGTGCCAGCAGTCTAAAGAACTATGGCTACACCTTC
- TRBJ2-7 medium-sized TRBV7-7 CASSLGHSANYEQYF TGTGCTAGCAGCTTGGGGCACTCAGCAAATTACGAGCAGTACTTC
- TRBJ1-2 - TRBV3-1 CASSPDRSRGYTF TGTGCCAGCAGCCCCGACAGGAGTAGAGGCTACACCTTC
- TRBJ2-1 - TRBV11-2 CASSLISGISNEQFF TGTGCCAGCAGCTTAATCAGCGGAATAAGCAATGAGCAGTTCTTC
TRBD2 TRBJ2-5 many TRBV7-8 CASSPGLARETQYF TGTGCCAGCAGCCCTGGACTAGCGCGGGAGACCCAGTACTTC
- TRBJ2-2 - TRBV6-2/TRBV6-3 CASSCGAGELFF TGTGCCAGCAGCTGTGGGGCCGGGGAGCTGTTTTTT